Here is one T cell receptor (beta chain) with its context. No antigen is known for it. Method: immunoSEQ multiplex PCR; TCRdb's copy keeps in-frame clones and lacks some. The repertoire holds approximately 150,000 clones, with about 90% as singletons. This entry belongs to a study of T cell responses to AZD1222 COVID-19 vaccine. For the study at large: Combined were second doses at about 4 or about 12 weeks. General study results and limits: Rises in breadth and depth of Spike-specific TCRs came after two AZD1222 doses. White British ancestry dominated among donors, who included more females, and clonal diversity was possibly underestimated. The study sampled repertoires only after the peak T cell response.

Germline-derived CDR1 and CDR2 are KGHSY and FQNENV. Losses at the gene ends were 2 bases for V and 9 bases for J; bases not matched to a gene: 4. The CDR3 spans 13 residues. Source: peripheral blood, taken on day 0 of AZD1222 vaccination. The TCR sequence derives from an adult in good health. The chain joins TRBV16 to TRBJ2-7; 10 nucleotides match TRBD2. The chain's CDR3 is CASSQGTSVVQYF. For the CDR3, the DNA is TGTGCCAGCAGCCAAGGGACTAGCGTGGTGCAGTACTTC.